A single T cell receptor beta chain is shown here with its context. The target antigen is unknown. The data were taken from a study of cytotoxic CD8 clonotypes in ibrutinib-treated CLL. Study in general: Response material was collected after a median about 12 months of treatment, range 6 to 36.

Here immunoSEQ multiplex PCR was the method, and the copy in TCRdb shows in-frame clones only, minus some. The sample lists 40,000 or so clones, roughly 70% occurring once. Notes on the study in general: Public clonotypes proved infrequent, and on treatment they shrank or remained steady. Clonality correlated strongly with circulating CD8+ T cells and exceeded age-matched healthy donors at baseline.

The V gene's germline CDR1 is SNHLY and CDR2 FYNNEI. The CDR3 contains 14 residues. V lost 6 bases to trimming and J lost 4 bases; unmatched junction nucleotides: 5. This chain connects TRBV2 to TRBJ2-3, with 9 positions matching TRBD1. This TCR was sampled from a human donor with chronic lymphocytic leukemia. The specimen was PBMCs, collected at disease progression, from a patient treated with ibrutinib. CDR3 nucleotides: TGTGCCAGCAGCGCAACAGGGGGCGCAGATACGCAGTATTTT. Protein product: CASSATGGADTQYF.